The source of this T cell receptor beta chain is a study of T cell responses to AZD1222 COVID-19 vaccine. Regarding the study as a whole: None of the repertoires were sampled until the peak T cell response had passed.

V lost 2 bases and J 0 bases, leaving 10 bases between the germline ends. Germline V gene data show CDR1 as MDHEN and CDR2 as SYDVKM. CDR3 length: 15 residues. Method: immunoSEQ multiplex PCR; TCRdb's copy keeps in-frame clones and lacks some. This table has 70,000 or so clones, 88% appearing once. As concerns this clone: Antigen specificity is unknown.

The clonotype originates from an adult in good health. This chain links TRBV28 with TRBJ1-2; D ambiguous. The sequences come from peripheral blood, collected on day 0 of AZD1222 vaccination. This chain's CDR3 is CASSLGGSANYGYTF. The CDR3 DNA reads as TGTGCCAGCAGTTTAGGAGGGAGTGCTAACTATGGCTACACCTTC.